This TCR beta chain appears in the sequencing data of a study of blood T cell repertoires in COVID-19. Looking at the study overall: COVID-19 samples, acute and convalescent, were from the United States, Italy and Spain. T cells, B-cell-depleted T cells, or PBMCs supplied cDNA or gDNA.

Method: immunoSEQ multiplex PCR; TCRdb's copy keeps in-frame clones and lacks some. The sample carries around 140,000 clones, around 84% recorded once. The sample taken for sequencing was PBMCs or T cells enriched from blood (not recorded which). This TCR came from a man aged 40-49 years with acute COVID-19.

CDR3 loop: CASSPAQGKTGELFF. CDR3 nucleotide sequence: TGTGCCAGCAGCCCGGCACAGGGAAAGACCGGGGAGCTGTTTTTT. The V gene is TRBV3-1 (or the pseudogene TRBV3-2), the J gene TRBJ2-2; tentatively, D is TRBD1 (6 bases). This CDR3 is built from 15 residues. Germline V gives CDR1 LGHDT, CDR2 YNNKEL (reference sequence). Trimming left V 4 bases short and J 5 bases short, with 14 bases between.